This passage covers 26 T cell receptor beta chains from one sample sequenced in a study of blood T cell repertoires in COVID-19. Only in-frame clones appear in the TCRdb table, and some are missing; sequencing was by immunoSEQ multiplex PCR. The sample contains tens of thousands of clones, 84% of which appear only once. The sample consisted of peripheral blood. The receptors were sampled from a human donor in a cohort sampled during active COVID-19.

Remarks on this clone: The same CDR3 arises from other DNA sequences in this sample as well. This chain connects TRBV15 to TRBJ1-1; possibly TRBD1 for D (6 bases). The germline V gene encodes CDR1 LNHNV and CDR2 YYDKDF (reference sequence). Trimming pared 5 bases from V and 3 bases from J, leaving 10 bases between. This CDR3 has 13 residues. This CDR3 reads CATSVQGDTEAFF. DNA for the CDR3: TGTGCCACCAGCGTACAGGGTGACACTGAAGCTTTCTTT. The full variable domain, its missing parts supplied by reference TRBV15 and TRBJ1-1, is DAMVIQNPRYQVTQFGKPVTLSCSQTLNHNVMYWYQQKSSQAPKLLFHYYDKDFNNEADTPDNFQSRRPNTSFCFLDIRSPGLGDTAMYLCATSVQGDTEAFFGQGTRLTVV.

The chain employs TRBV5-1 and TRBJ1-6, with a weak D call TRBD1 (5 bases). The CDR3 length is 12 residues. V was trimmed by 3 bases and J by 12 bases, leaving 10 bases between them. CDR1 and CDR2 (germline): SGHRS, YFSETQ. CDR3 coding DNA: TGCGCCAGCAGCTCCGCCGGGGGACCCCTCCACTTT. Translating gives CASSSAGGPLHF.

The J gene is TRBJ2-3, the V gene TRBV28; 8 bases are a match to TRBD1. Trimming took 6 bases from V and 4 from J; bases not matched to a gene: 9. Germline V CDR1 and CDR2: MDHEN, SYDVKM. The CDR3 runs to 15 residues. CDR3: CASSWNGQGSDTQYF. The CDR3 DNA sequence: TGTGCCAGCAGCTGGAACGGACAGGGTTCAGATACGCAGTATTTT.

This clone has a handful of counts. V gene TRBV10-1 combines with J gene TRBJ2-2; weak D call: TRBD1 (5 bases). The length of the CDR3 is 13 residues. The V end lost 10 bases, the J end lost 2 bases, and 11 bases lay between the germline ends. The germline CDR1 and CDR2 sequences are WNHNN and SYGVQD (reference sequence). The CDR3 is CATGQGNTGELFF. The CDR3 DNA reads TGCGCCACCGGGCAGGGAAACACCGGGGAGCTGTTTTTT.

This clone was detected only a few times. This chain joins TRBV4-2 and TRBJ2-7, with D unresolved. V lost 0 bases and J 0 bases, leaving 9 bases between the germline ends. The CDR3 runs to 15 residues. From germline, CDR1 is LGHNA and CDR2 YNFKEQ. The CDR3 spells CASSQDTRSSYEQYF. CDR3 coding DNA: TGTGCCAGCAGCCAAGACACTCGGAGCTCCTACGAGCAGTACTTC.

The V gene is TRBV11-2, the J gene TRBJ1-2, with 7 bases matching TRBD1. Germline CDR1 is SGHAT and CDR2 is FQNNGV. This CDR3 spans 14 amino acids. Trimming took 5 bases from V and 5 from J; bases not matched to a gene: 8. The chain's CDR3 is CASSNTGTVYGYTF. CDR3 coding DNA: TGTGCCAGCAGCAATACCGGGACAGTATATGGCTACACCTTC.

The V call is TRBV12-3 or TRBV12-4, the J call TRBJ2-7; the D is unclear. The CDR3 totals 13 residues. The germline V and J ends were trimmed by 1 base and 6 bases, with 10 bases remaining between them. The CDR3 spells CASSLVAVSEQYF. The CDR3 bases are TGTGCCAGCAGTTTAGTAGCTGTCTCCGAGCAGTACTTC.

In its sample, this clone was seen once. The gene calls are TRBV2 and TRBJ1-5, with 7 bases aligning to TRBD1. The CDR3 extends over 14 amino acids. Trimming at V came to 5 bases and at J to 7 bases, leaving 8 bases not matched to a gene. In germline, CDR1 is SNHLY, CDR2 FYNNEI. The CDR3 coding sequence is TGTGCCAGCAGTCCTACAGGGGTTGTCCAGCCCCAGCATTTT. Residues: CASSPTGVVQPQHF.

The V gene is TRBV2, the J gene TRBJ1-4, with 8 bases matching TRBD1. The CDR3 length is 14 residues. Germline assignment: CDR1 SNHLY and CDR2 FYNNEI. The V gene end was trimmed by 5 bases and the J gene end by 8 bases; junction bases not matched to a gene: 7. CDR3 in DNA: TGTGCCAGCAGTCCGGACAGGGTTGGAGAAAAACTGTTTTTT. Translated, it gives CASSPDRVGEKLFF.

In its sample, this clone was seen once. This chain joins TRBV15 and TRBJ1-4; D perhaps matches TRBD1 (6 bases). The V and J ends lost 1 base and 5 bases respectively, with 23 bases between them. This CDR3 region has 19 residues. The germline gives CDR1 LNHNV, CDR2 YYDKDF (reference sequence). This CDR3 is CATSRVGAGYTGWNEKLFF. DNA of the CDR3: TGTGCCACCAGCAGAGTTGGAGCCGGATATACAGGGTGGAATGAAAAACTGTTTTTT.

The J gene is TRBJ1-1, the V gene TRBV2, with D hard to call. The V end lost 4 bases, the J end lost 3 bases, and 12 bases lay between the germline ends. This CDR3 has 14 residues. The germline V gene has CDR1 SNHLY and CDR2 FYNNEI. The CDR3 nucleotides are TGTGCCAGCAGTGTCGAGGGTAAGCACACTGAAGCTTTCTTT. Amino acids: CASSVEGKHTEAFF.

The genes are TRBV2 and TRBJ2-7, with TRBD2 identical over 10 bases. The CDR3 has 14 amino acids. Trimming removed 6 bases from V and 3 bases from J; junction bases left unmatched: 5. Germline V gives CDR1 SNHLY, CDR2 FYNNEI. This CDR3 is CASRTSGLNYEQYF. The DNA for the CDR3 is TGTGCCAGCAGGACTAGCGGGCTTAACTACGAGCAGTACTTC.

This chain connects TRBV11-3 to TRBJ2-2, with no clear D. The germline V gene encodes CDR1 SGHNT and CDR2 YENEEA. This CDR3 is built from 14 residues. V dropped 3 bases and J dropped 7 bases, with 12 bases sitting between them. CDR3 amino acids: CASSFSPTGGELFF. The CDR3 nucleotides are TGTGCCAGCAGCTTTTCCCCGACGGGCGGGGAGCTGTTTTTT.

The chain links TRBV5-5 to TRBJ1-2; D possibly corresponds to TRBD1 (6 bases). CDR1 and CDR2 from the germline V gene are SGHKS and YYEKEE (reference sequence). V was cut by 4 bases and J by 8 bases, with 21 bases left in between. The CDR3 contains 15 residues. CDR3 protein: CASSLLLGGAQGYTF. The DNA of the CDR3 is TGTGCCAGCAGCCTCCTCCTGGGGGGGGCGCAGGGCTACACCTTC.

The genes are TRBV10-1 and TRBJ2-1; 7 nucleotides match TRBD1. This CDR3 contains 14 residues. V lost 5 bases and J lost 4; bases outside the gene matches: 5. Germline V lookup: CDR1 WNHNN, CDR2 SYGVQD (reference sequence). This chain's CDR3 is CASSRGGSYNEQFF. CDR3 bases: TGCGCCAGCAGTCGAGGGGGCAGTTACAATGAGCAGTTCTTC.

The chain has TRBV3-1 (or the pseudogene TRBV3-2) and TRBJ2-5, with D perhaps matching TRBD2 (5 bases). Deletions cut 1 base from V and 1 base from J, with 10 bases between. Germline assignment: CDR1 LGHDT and CDR2 YNNKEL (reference sequence). This CDR3 is built from 15 residues. CDR3 in amino acids: CASSQGSGGQETQYF. In nucleotides, the CDR3 is TGTGCCAGCAGCCAAGGTTCAGGAGGCCAAGAGACCCAGTACTTC.

The rearrangement links TRBV10-3 to TRBJ2-1; 8 nucleotides line up with TRBD1. Germline assignment: CDR1 ENHRY and CDR2 SYGVKD. CDR3 length equals 15 residues. After removal of 4 bases from V and 0 bases from J, the junction contained 2 bases not matched to a gene. The CDR3 nucleotides read TGTGCCATCAGTGGACAGGGGAGCTCCTACAATGAGCAGTTCTTC. Protein sequence: CAISGQGSSYNEQFF.

This clone was counted a few times. V is TRBV28 and J is TRBJ2-3, with 8 bases fitting TRBD2. Germline CDR1 is MDHEN and CDR2 is SYDVKM. Unmatched junction bases numbered 20, after V lost 2 bases and J lost 4 bases. The CDR3 contains 20 residues. The chain's CDR3 is CASSLRTLRSLAGGADTQYF. The CDR3 DNA reads as TGTGCCAGCAGTTTACGGACGCTACGGTCGCTTGCGGGGGGCGCAGATACGCAGTATTTT.

J is TRBJ1-6 and V is TRBV2; TRBD1 is a possible D gene (5 bases). The CDR3 extends over 16 amino acids. V dropped 6 bases and J dropped 6 bases, with 18 bases sitting between them. The germline V gene has CDR1 SNHLY and CDR2 FYNNEI. The CDR3 is CASRVDSSSFNSPLHF. In nucleotides, the CDR3 is TGTGCCAGCAGAGTCGACAGTTCCTCTTTTAATTCACCCCTCCACTTT. Full variable domain (outside the CDR3, taken from reference TRBV2 and TRBJ1-6): EPEVTQTPSHQVTQMGQEVILRCVPISNHLYFYWYRQILGQKVEFLVSFYNNEISEKSEIFDDQFSVERPDGSNFTLKIRSTKLEDSAMYFCASRVDSSSFNSPLHFGNGTRLTVT.

V is TRBV9 and J is TRBJ2-2, with D unresolved. This CDR3 is 14 amino acids long. Per germline, CDR1 SGDLS and CDR2 YYNGEE. V was cut by 1 base and J by 6 bases, with 10 bases left in between. The CDR3 loop is CASSVYYAPGELFF. In DNA form, the CDR3 reads TGTGCCAGCAGCGTATACTACGCACCCGGGGAGCTGTTTTTT.

The rearrangement joins TRBV9 to TRBJ2-3; 8 nucleotides line up with TRBD2. This CDR3 region has 14 residues. Germline CDR1 is SGDLS and CDR2 is YYNGEE. J was trimmed by 4 bases and V by 3 bases; bases with no gene match: 4. This CDR3 reads CASSAGGRADTQYF. CDR3 coding DNA: TGTGCCAGCAGCGCGGGGGGGCGTGCAGATACGCAGTATTTT. Based on the CDR3 plus reference TRBV9 and TRBJ2-3, the full variable domain is DSGVTQTPKHLITATGQRVTLRCSPRSGDLSVYWYQQSLDQGLQFLIQYYNGEERAKGNILERFSAQQFPDLHSELNLSSLELGDSALYFCASSAGGRADTQYFGPGTRLTVL.

The chain has TRBV30 and TRBJ1-2, with 9 bases that match TRBD1. With 3 bases clipped from V and 1 base from J, the junction kept 27 bases outside the gene matches. In germline, CDR1 is GTSNPN, CDR2 SVGIG (reference sequence). The CDR3 has 22 amino acids. The DNA of the CDR3 is TGTGCCTGGAGCGGGGCCTCGATTACCGGGACAGGGCTAACTAACCTTAACTATGGCTACACCTTC. Its translation is CAWSGASITGTGLTNLNYGYTF. The whole variable domain, remainder taken from reference TRBV30 and TRBJ1-2, is SQTIHQWPATLVQPVGSPLSLECTVEGTSNPNLYWYRQAAGRGLQLLFYSVGIGQISSEVPQNLSASRPQDRQFILSSKKLLLSDSGFYLCAWSGASITGTGLTNLNYGYTFGSGTRLTVV.

V gene TRBV27 combines with J gene TRBJ2-5; 7 nucleotides agree with TRBD1. Germline-derived CDR1 and CDR2 are MNHEY and SMNVEV (reference sequence). V shed 5 bases, J shed 0 bases, and the junction held 6 bases outside the gene matches. This CDR3 is built from 15 residues. Written as DNA, the CDR3 is TGTGCCAGCAGTGGGACCGGGACAGACCAAGAGACCCAGTACTTC. The encoded protein is CASSGTGTDQETQYF.

This chain joins TRBV7-9 and TRBJ2-4; 7 positions agree with TRBD2. The V segment lost 2 bases and the J segment 6 bases; nucleotides outside the gene matches: 1. The CDR3 has 13 amino acids. The germline CDR1 and CDR2 sequences are SEHNR and FQNEAQ (reference sequence). This CDR3 is CASSLPGGNIQYF. The CDR3 DNA reads TGTGCCAGCAGCTTACCGGGGGGAAACATTCAGTACTTC.

This chain uses TRBV19 with TRBJ1-1; the match to TRBD1 covers 7 bases. The germline gives CDR1 LNHDA, CDR2 SQIVND (reference sequence). The CDR3 is made up of 15 amino acids. J was trimmed by 1 base and V by 6 bases; bases with no gene match: 8. DNA for the CDR3: TGTGCCAGTAGAACGGGACAGTACGGGAACACTGAAGCTTTCTTT. As protein: CASRTGQYGNTEAFF.

The chain links TRBV12-3 or TRBV12-4 to TRBJ2-5, with TRBD2 matching 8 bases. V trimming: 7 bases; J trimming: 1 base; junction bases outside the gene matches: 2. The CDR3 sequence is 13 residues long. The CDR3 loop reads CASKAGAQETQYF. In DNA form, the CDR3 reads TGTGCCAGCAAAGCGGGGGCCCAAGAGACCCAGTACTTC.